This T cell receptor (beta chain) originates from a study of cytomegalovirus exposure and HLA in healthy donors. Notes on the study in general: As immune exposure information, only CMV serostatus was available. The study recorded 150 to 200 TCR beta chains that were cytomegalovirus-associated.

Researchers ran the PCR with 60 Vbeta and 13 Jbeta primers. Some clones are missing from TCRdb's copy, which holds only in-frame ones; the method was immunoSEQ multiplex PCR. The repertoire holds roughly 100,000 clones, with around 72% as singletons. Comments on this clone: No antigen is known for it. A read error may produce the germline difference seen at one junction end.

The CDR3 loop spans 15 amino acids. The germline CDR1 and CDR2 sequences are SNHLY and FYNNEI. This sequence was found in a man in his forties or fifties in good health and CMV-seronegative. Input material: PBMCs. This rearrangement joins TRBV2 to TRBJ2-5, with 9 nucleotides matching TRBD1. DNA of the CDR3: TGTGCCAGCAGCGAAGTTAGGACAGGGGCAGCTTACCAGTACTTC. It encodes CASSEVRTGAAYQYF.